These 5 T cell receptor beta chains came from one sample sequenced in a study of shared clonotypes between healthy human individuals. The assay was immunoSEQ multiplex PCR, and TCRdb's table has in-frame clones only and misses some. The sample shows 1 million to 1.3 million clones, about 80% of them seen only once. The sequencing input was memory CD4+ T cells from PBMCs. Subset described: CD45RA-negative fraction. These receptors were taken from a man younger than 30 in good health. Some clones in this sample may be carry-over from other donors' samples.

This rearrangement joins TRBV5-4 to TRBJ1-2; no reliable D call. This CDR3 is 14 amino acids long. The germline V and J ends were trimmed by 0 bases and 3 bases, with 9 bases remaining between them. The germline V gene has CDR1 SGHNT and CDR2 YYREEE (reference sequence). CDR3 sequence (DNA): TGTGCCAGCAGCTTGGCCTCAGCTGACTATGGCTACACCTTC. Translated, it gives CASSLASADYGYTF.

The rearrangement links TRBV7-2 to TRBJ2-7, with D maybe TRBD1 (6 bases). Trimming took 5 bases from V and 1 from J, leaving 21 bases between them. The germline CDR1 and CDR2 sequences are SGHTA and FQGNSA. This CDR3 is built from 17 residues. CDR3 protein: CASSPPRQAPSSYEQYF. CDR3 DNA: TGTGCCAGCAGCCCCCCCCGACAGGCTCCCTCATCCTACGAGCAGTACTTC.

The chain has TRBV7-2 and TRBJ2-7; D unclear. Germline V gives CDR1 SGHTA, CDR2 FQGNSA. Trimming removed 1 base at V and 7 bases at J, with 17 bases between. The CDR3 is made up of 15 amino acids. The CDR3 reads CASSLVVSTPLEQYF. For the CDR3, the DNA is TGTGCCAGCAGCTTAGTGGTGTCGACCCCCTTGGAGCAGTACTTC.

The chain links TRBV5-8 to TRBJ1-4, with TRBD1 matching over 10 bases. This CDR3 has 16 residues. From germline, CDR1 is SGHTS and CDR2 YDEGEE. Unmatched junction bases numbered 4, after V lost 1 base and J lost 4 bases. CDR3: CASSLLGQGYNEKLFF. CDR3 bases: TGTGCCAGCAGCTTGTTGGGACAGGGGTATAATGAAAAACTGTTTTTT.

This clone appeared a single time. This chain links TRBV4-2 with TRBJ2-7; 11 bases match TRBD2. Germline lookup yields CDR1 LGHNA and CDR2 YNFKEQ. Trimming took 2 bases from V and 2 from J; bases not matched to a gene: 5. The CDR3 is 16 amino acids. The CDR3 sequence: CASSQSTSGKAYEQYF. CDR3 sequence (DNA): TGTGCCAGCAGCCAATCGACTAGCGGGAAGGCCTACGAGCAGTACTTC.